This T cell receptor (beta chain) emerged from a study of Tregs in tolerant kidney transplant recipients. Measured by frequency, this clone is medium-sized. The target antigen is unknown. The CDR3 end is not reached by the read, which stops 3 residues before it; the germline J gene fills it in. Profiled with immunoSEQ multiplex PCR; TCRdb holds only in-frame clones, not every one. This repertoire comprises around 13,000 clones; its ten largest clones make up about 26%. Findings and caveats of the study: Donor-specific Treg expansion exceeded global Treg expansion in tolerant patients, suggesting antigen drive. This study did not directly address biological reproducibility. For some patients, primers changed over time, blocking nucleotide-level comparison.

Trimming removed 1 base from V and 6 bases from J, with 4 bases in between. There are 11 residues in the CDR3. The germline V gene encodes CDR1 SGHTA and CDR2 FQGNSA. Mixed chimerism was transient after nonmyeloablative marrow transplants from related graft donors. Unstimulated regulatory T cells (CD4+CD25+CD127-), CD4+CD25- non-regulatory cells, CD4 and CD8 cells were FACS-sorted from thawed PBMCs. The clonotype was recovered from a human patient who received a combined kidney and bone marrow transplant. Certain T cells may be donor cells from the graft. The material was CD8+ T cells from blood (PBMCs), obtained 6 months after the transplant. The rearrangement uses TRBV7-2 and TRBJ2-7; D ambiguous. CDR3 bases read: TGTGCCAGCAGCTTAGGTCTCGAG. Amino acids: CASSLGLE. The full CDR3 sequence reads CASSLGLEQYF.